This note documents a single TCR beta chain sequence. As yet, its antigen is unknown. The sample comes from a study of T-cell reconstitution after alpha-beta-depleted transplantation in children. Study-level results: From newly produced T cells came most of the T-cell counts and diversity one year after transplant. Elevated TCRbeta diversity at day 60 was traced, in some patients, to surviving recipient T cells and thymic progenitors. Expanded graft clones numbering several hundred reportedly gave rise to alpha-beta T cells about two months after transplant.

A library of TCRbeta sequences, prepared with unique molecular identifiers, was generated. TCRdb reprocessed the PCR reads with MiXCR, giving one entry per CDR3 protein. The table has around 190,000 distinct CDR3 sequences, 6.6% seen once. Germline loops: CDR1 SGHTA, CDR2 FQGNSA. The length of the CDR3 is 16 residues. After removal of 5 bases from V and 5 bases from J, the junction contained 11 bases not matched to a gene. The material sequenced was PBMCs, taken before TCRalphabeta/CD19-depleted stem cell transplant. The chain recombines TRBV7-2 with TRBJ2-3; 9 bases fit TRBD1. This TCR derives from a boy between 2 and 10 years old with acute lymphoblastic leukemia, due to receive a stem cell transplant. The CDR3, as DNA: TGTGCCAGCAGCGAATCCGGGACAGGGTATGGAGATACGCAGTATTTT. It is translated as CASSESGTGYGDTQYF.